The next 5 T cell receptor beta chains were all read from a single sample in a study of control samples from healthy donors and cancer patients. Profiled with immunoSEQ multiplex PCR; TCRdb holds only in-frame clones, not every one. The sample has 40,000 or so clones; approximately 90% are singletons. Sequencing used PBMCs. These receptor sequences come from a woman between 40 and 55 years old with head and neck cancer.

This chain uses TRBV30 with TRBJ1-1; the D gene is possibly TRBD1 (5 bases). V was trimmed by 1 base and J by 1 base, leaving 13 bases between them. The CDR3 contains 15 residues. Germline CDR1 reads GTSNPN; CDR2 reads SVGIG (reference sequence). This chain's CDR3 is CAWSGGRVKNTEAFF. CDR3 DNA sequence: TGTGCCTGGAGTGGTGGCAGGGTGAAGAACACTGAAGCTTTCTTT. The entire variable domain, with the rest obtained from reference TRBV30 and TRBJ1-1, is as follows: SQTIHQWPATLVQPVGSPLSLECTVEGTSNPNLYWYRQAAGRGLQLLFYSVGIGQISSEVPQNLSASRPQDRQFILSSKKLLLSDSGFYLCAWSGGRVKNTEAFFGQGTRLTVV.

The V gene is TRBV18, the J gene TRBJ2-2, with 8 positions matching TRBD2. Per the germline V gene, CDR1 is KGHSH and CDR2 is LQKENI. The CDR3 sequence is 18 residues long. After removal of 3 bases from V and 4 bases from J, the junction contained 13 bases not matched to a gene. The CDR3 sequence: CASSPLVVREVGTGELFF. In nucleotides, the CDR3 is TGTGCCAGCTCACCTCTGGTAGTGCGGGAGGTAGGCACCGGGGAGCTGTTTTTT.

The chain employs TRBV6-5 and TRBJ1-1; possibly TRBD1 for D (5 bases). The V end was cut by 6 bases, the J end by 8 bases, with 10 bases between. The CDR3 sequence is 11 residues long. Germline V gene lookup returns CDR1 MNHEY and CDR2 SVGAGI. CDR3 DNA sequence: TGTGCCAGCAGCAGAGCAGGGGAAGCTTTCTTT. Its protein product is CASSRAGEAFF.

In its sample, this clone was seen once. The chain joins TRBV23-1 to TRBJ2-7; no definite D call. TRBV23-1 is designated an ORF whose function remains uncertain. The CDR3 spans 13 residues. V lost 1 base and J lost 0, with 4 bases in between. For the CDR3, the DNA is TGCGCCAGCAGTCAATACAACTCCTACGAGCAGTACTTC. Its translation is CASSQYNSYEQYF.

The chain combines TRBV27 with TRBJ2-1; 11 nucleotides agree with TRBD2. Trimming at V came to 8 bases and at J to 7 bases, leaving 13 bases not matched to a gene. The CDR3 runs 16 residues. CDR1 and CDR2 from the germline V gene are MNHEY and SMNVEV (reference sequence). CDR3 sequence (DNA): TGTGCCAGCCTTTCCCCCTCTAGCGGGAGGATGAATGAGCAGTTCTTC. Protein product: CASLSPSSGRMNEQFF.